These 23 T cell receptor beta chains were all obtained from the same sample, sequenced in a study of blood T cell repertoires in COVID-19. TCRdb keeps only in-frame clones here, not all; method: immunoSEQ multiplex PCR. The sample records more than 200,000 clones, around 82% being singletons. Specimen: peripheral blood. The receptors shown here come from a woman in her 40s with active or convalescent COVID-19.

The chain combines TRBV2 with TRBJ1-2, with D possibly being TRBD1 (5 bases). Germline V gene data show CDR1 as SNHLY and CDR2 as FYNNEI. Trimming stripped 3 bases from V and 1 base from J, with 6 bases between. The CDR3 has 13 amino acids. CDR3 sequence reads: CASSEGGNYGYTF. The DNA for the CDR3 is TGTGCCAGCAGTGAGGGGGGTAACTATGGCTACACCTTC.

This chain links TRBV30 with TRBJ2-1; 8 nucleotides line up with TRBD2. V shed 2 bases and J 0 bases; nucleotides not matched to a gene: 30. In germline, CDR1 is GTSNPN, CDR2 SVGIG (reference sequence). This CDR3 has 24 amino acids. The CDR3 protein is CAWSPHLGLAGSQGFLSSYNEQFF. The DNA of the CDR3 is TGTGCCTGGAGTCCCCACCTGGGGCTAGCGGGCTCCCAGGGATTCCTGAGCTCCTACAATGAGCAGTTCTTC.

This clone was detected once. J is TRBJ2-7 and V is TRBV4-2; D call uncertain. The CDR3 loop spans 18 amino acids. Germline CDR1 and CDR2: LGHNA and YNFKEQ. V gave up 0 bases and J gave up 2 bases, with 20 bases separating them. In DNA, the CDR3 is TGTGCCAGCAGCCAAGAAGTTAGTCGTTTTGCAGGAACCTACGAGCAGTACTTC. Translating gives CASSQEVSRFAGTYEQYF.

The CDR3 loop reads CASSPSAREGPPEQYF. The DNA for the CDR3 is TGTGCCAGCTCACCAAGCGCGAGGGAGGGCCCACCCGAGCAGTACTTC. The genes are TRBV18 and TRBJ2-7; 7 bases align to TRBD2. The germline gives CDR1 KGHSH, CDR2 LQKENI. The ends lost 2 bases at V and 6 bases at J; junction bases unmatched: 13. This CDR3 has 16 amino acids. The variable domain in full, completed from reference TRBV18 and TRBJ2-7, reads NAGVMQNPRHLVRRRGQEARLRCSPMKGHSHVYWYRQLPEEGLKFMVYLQKENIIDESGMPKERFSAEFPKEGPSILRIQQVVRGDSAAYFCASSPSAREGPPEQYFGPGTRLTVT.

The V and J genes are TRBV4-1 and TRBJ1-1; no reliable D call. Per the germline V gene, CDR1 is MGHRA and CDR2 is YSYEKL. The CDR3 runs 16 residues. Between the trimmed V and J ends, which lost 0 bases and 3 bases, there was a span of 14 bases. The CDR3 spells CASSQDRARVDTEAFF. As DNA, the CDR3 is TGCGCCAGCAGCCAAGATAGGGCGCGGGTCGACACTGAAGCTTTCTTT.

V gene TRBV7-6 combines with J gene TRBJ2-3; unclear D gene. In germline, CDR1 is SGHVS, CDR2 FNYEAQ. CDR3 length: 14 residues. Trimming pared 2 bases from V and 6 bases from J, leaving 12 bases between. The CDR3 loop is CASSLMPAQDTQYF. The CDR3 nucleotides are TGTGCCAGCAGCTTAATGCCGGCACAGGATACGCAGTATTTT.

The gene calls are TRBV24-1 and TRBJ1-5; D is ambiguous. Germline V lookup: CDR1 KGHDR, CDR2 SFDVKD. The length of the CDR3 is 15 residues. The ends were cut back, 2 bases at V and 5 bases at J, with 12 bases in the middle. The DNA of the CDR3 is TGTGCCACCAGTGATTCCGGGGATGGACATCAGCCCCAGCATTTT. Protein: CATSDSGDGHQPQHF.

This rearrangement joins TRBV10-3 to TRBJ2-1; TRBD2 matches 14 bases. Germline CDR1 is ENHRY and CDR2 is SYGVKD. There are 17 residues in the CDR3. The ends lost 6 bases at V and 3 bases at J; junction bases unmatched: 7. The CDR3 spells CAISGTSGSGYYNEQFF. As DNA, the CDR3 is TGTGCCATCAGCGGGACTAGCGGGAGTGGTTACTACAATGAGCAGTTCTTC.

The chain recombines TRBV3-1 (or the pseudogene TRBV3-2) with TRBJ2-7; weak D call: TRBD2 (5 bases). With 2 bases removed from V and 2 bases from J, the gap between germline ends came to 13 bases. Per the germline V gene, CDR1 is LGHDT and CDR2 is YNNKEL (reference sequence). The CDR3 loop spans 15 amino acids. The CDR3 DNA sequence: TGTGCCAGCAGCCAAAGTTCAGCGGTTACCTACGAGCAGTACTTC. Residues: CASSQSSAVTYEQYF.

V usage is TRBV11-3 and J usage is TRBJ1-6, with D hard to call. The CDR3 is 17 residues long. Trimming took 1 base from V and 0 from J, leaving 10 bases between them. Germline V gene lookup returns CDR1 SGHNT and CDR2 YENEEA. The CDR3: CASSLAESSSYNSPLHF. The CDR3 nucleotides are TGTGCCAGCAGCTTAGCGGAGTCGAGCTCCTATAATTCACCCCTCCACTTT.

This rearrangement joins TRBV3-1 (or the pseudogene TRBV3-2) to TRBJ1-1; the D gene is possibly TRBD1 (5 bases). Germline V gene sequence: CDR1 LGHDT, CDR2 YNNKEL (reference sequence). CDR3 length equals 15 residues. V dropped 4 bases and J dropped 1 base, with 13 bases sitting between them. Written as DNA, the CDR3 is TGTGCCAGCAGCCCCTATGGCAGGGAGAACACTGAAGCTTTCTTT. The encoded protein is CASSPYGRENTEAFF.

CDR3 DNA sequence: TGTGCCAGCAGTTACTACAGAAACAATCAGCCCCAGCATTTT. This translates into CASSYYRNNQPQHF. The chain couples TRBV6-6 to TRBJ1-5, with D unresolved. V shed 1 base and J shed 3 bases, with 7 bases lying between them. This CDR3 comprises 14 residues. From germline, CDR1 is MNHNY and CDR2 SVGAGI (reference sequence).

V usage is TRBV14 and J usage is TRBJ1-2; 7 nucleotides match TRBD1. The CDR3 spans 20 residues. J lost 4 bases, V lost 0 bases, and 20 bases had no gene match. CDR1 SGHDN and CDR2 FVKESK come from the germline V gene. CDR3 DNA sequence: TGTGCCAGCAGCCAAGAGGCGATTTTGACAGGGTATTCGTTCGGCTATGGCTACACCTTC. Translating gives CASSQEAILTGYSFGYGYTF. The full variable domain, with the rest looked up from reference TRBV14 and TRBJ1-2, is EAGVTQFPSHSVIEKGQTVTLRCDPISGHDNLYWYRRVMGKEIKFLLHFVKESKQDESGMPNNRFLAERTGGTYSTLKVQPAELEDSGVYFCASSQEAILTGYSFGYGYTFGSGTRLTVV.

Here the CDR3 DNA reads TGTGCCAGCAGTGAACAACCGGTCACTAGCGGGGGACAAGAGACCCAGTACTTC. This sequence encodes CASSEQPVTSGGQETQYF. This chain uses TRBV6-1 with TRBJ2-5; 11 bases map to TRBD2. After removal of 2 bases from V and 2 bases from J, the junction contained 10 bases not matched to a gene. This CDR3 is built from 18 residues. Germline CDR1 MNHNS, CDR2 SASEGT.

The V call is TRBV4-2, the J call TRBJ1-4; 8 bases match TRBD1. The germline CDR1 and CDR2 sequences are LGHNA and YNFKEQ. V gave up 3 bases and J gave up 0 bases; unmatched junction bases: 9. The CDR3 has 18 residues. In DNA form, the CDR3 reads TGTGCCAGCAGCCAGGGGGGGACAGGCGATGCAACTAATGAAAAACTGTTTTTT. Residues: CASSQGGTGDATNEKLFF.

Written as DNA, the CDR3 is TGTGCTAGTGGTTTGGTCCCCACCGGGACAGATAATTCACCCCTCCACTTT. Translating gives CASGLVPTGTDNSPLHF. The J gene is TRBJ1-6, the V gene TRBV12-5; 7 bases are shared with TRBD1. Germline V gene data show CDR1 as LGHNT and CDR2 as FRNRAP. The junction had 7 bases not matched to a gene; V was cut back by 0 bases and J by 5 bases. The CDR3 covers 17 residues.

This rearrangement joins TRBV11-2 to TRBJ2-7; TRBD2 is a possible D gene (5 bases). The CDR3 totals 14 residues. The germline CDR1 and CDR2 sequences are SGHAT and FQNNGV. Deletions cut 6 bases from V and 7 bases from J, with 19 bases between. The CDR3: CASRPSGIGREQYF. In DNA form, the CDR3 reads TGTGCCAGCAGACCAAGCGGCATCGGGCGGGAGCAGTACTTC.

This sequence joins TRBV5-1 and TRBJ1-5, with a tentative D call TRBD1 (5 bases). CDR1 SGHRS and CDR2 YFSETQ come from the germline V gene. Between the trimmed V and J ends, which lost 2 bases and 8 bases, there was a span of 17 bases. The CDR3 spans 15 residues. The CDR3 sequence: CASSFLGSRGEPQHF. In nucleotides, the CDR3 is TGCGCCAGCAGCTTCCTAGGGAGCCGGGGGGAGCCCCAGCATTTT. The full variable domain, with the rest looked up from reference TRBV5-1 and TRBJ1-5, is KAGVTQTPRYLIKTRGQQVTLSCSPISGHRSVSWYQQTPGQGLQFLFEYFSETQRNKGNFPGRFSGRQFSNSRSEMNVSTLELGDSALYLCASSFLGSRGEPQHFGDGTRLSIL.

The chain couples TRBV2 to TRBJ1-3, with 8 positions matching TRBD1. Germline CDR1 is SNHLY and CDR2 is FYNNEI. This CDR3 has 13 residues. The V segment lost 8 bases and the J segment 4 bases; nucleotides outside the gene matches: 4. CDR3 in DNA: TGTGCCAGCTTTAGACAGGGGGGAAACACCATATATTTT. This codes for CASFRQGGNTIYF.

This chain uses TRBV21-1 with TRBJ2-1; the D call TRBD1 from the table was never checked on the DNA. TRBV21-1 is labeled a pseudogene. This CDR3 comprises 15 residues. The CDR3 spells CASIDRGLFYNEQFF. The CDR3 coding sequence is TGTGCCAGCATTGACAGGGGGCTATTCTACAATGAGCAGTTCTTC.

The CDR3 is CASSLGTITYEQYF. CDR3 DNA: TGTGCCAGCAGCCTAGGGACTATCACCTACGAGCAGTACTTC. The chain carries TRBV11-2 and TRBJ2-7; 7 bases map to TRBD2. V shed 5 bases, J shed 2 bases, and the junction held 6 bases outside the gene matches. Germline V gives CDR1 SGHAT, CDR2 FQNNGV. The CDR3 runs 14 residues.

V and J are TRBV2 and TRBJ2-7, with D hard to call. Germline V gives CDR1 SNHLY, CDR2 FYNNEI. Trimming stripped 6 bases from V and 9 bases from J, with 18 bases between. The CDR3 is 13 residues long. CDR3 sequence: CASSSRQASWQYF. The CDR3 region has the DNA TGTGCCAGCAGCTCCCGGCAGGCCTCCTGGCAGTACTTC.

The V call is TRBV7-9, the J call TRBJ2-3; D might be TRBD2 (7 bases). Germline lookup yields CDR1 SEHNR and CDR2 FQNEAQ (reference sequence). The CDR3 sequence is 16 residues long. Between the trimmed V and J ends, which lost 5 bases and 2 bases, there was a span of 17 bases. The CDR3: CASSPPRGGNTDTQYF. In DNA form, the CDR3 reads TGTGCCAGCAGCCCACCAAGGGGGGGTAACACAGATACGCAGTATTTT.